This TCR beta chain comes out of a study of blood T cells in healthy people across ages. In the case of this clonotype: Its target is unknown.

The CDR3 loop spans 14 amino acids. V was trimmed by 6 bases and J by 5 bases, leaving 16 bases between them. Study outcomes and limitations: A strong correlation was seen between TCR beta diversity and naive T cell percentage.

Primed by a sample-barcoded 5' primer and a J-beta primer mix, a second PCR proceeded for about 7 to 11 cycles. TCRdb independently ran MiXCR on the 5' RACE reads; one entry per CDR3 protein. Of 950,000 to 1,200,000 distinct CDR3 sequences listed, approximately 38% were seen once; the top ten hold under 15%. The chain couples TRBV12-3 or TRBV12-4 to TRBJ1-1; weak D call: TRBD1 (6 bases). The sequence came from a young man in good health. The specimen was blood. CDR3 nucleotide sequence: TGTGCCAGCAGCCCACAGGGAATAAGGACTGAAGCTTTCTTT. Translating it yields CASSPQGIRTEAFF.